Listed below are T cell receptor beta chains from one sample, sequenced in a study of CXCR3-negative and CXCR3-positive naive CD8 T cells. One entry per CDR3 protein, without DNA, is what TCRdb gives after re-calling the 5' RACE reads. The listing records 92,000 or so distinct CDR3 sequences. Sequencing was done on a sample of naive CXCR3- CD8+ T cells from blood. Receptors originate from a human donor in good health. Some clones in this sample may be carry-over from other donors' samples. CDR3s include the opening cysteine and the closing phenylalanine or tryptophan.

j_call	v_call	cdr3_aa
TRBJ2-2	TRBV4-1	CASSQTGDRITGELFF
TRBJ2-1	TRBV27	CASSRRVAGEFLEQFF
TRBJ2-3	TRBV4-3	CASSPRDTDTQYF
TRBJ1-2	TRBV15	CATRSQGTYGYTF
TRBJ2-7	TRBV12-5	CASGPGTYEQYF
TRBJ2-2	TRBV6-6	CASTSTGYGTGELFF
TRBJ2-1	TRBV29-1	CSVEGATRLAGAIYNEQFF
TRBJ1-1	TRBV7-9	CASSLAGQMNTEAFF
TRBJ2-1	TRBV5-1	CATHSGLADNEQFF
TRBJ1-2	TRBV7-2	CASSPPGADYGYTF
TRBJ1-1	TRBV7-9	CASSKGQMNTEAFF
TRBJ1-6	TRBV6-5	CASSYSILTANSPLHF